These T cell receptor beta chains were read from a single sample in a study of identical twins. MiXCR, applied by TCRdb to the 5' RACE reads, yields one record per CDR3 protein. The table lists 1,800,000 or so distinct CDR3 sequences, under 35% of them singletons. The sample consisted of cord blood. These receptors were obtained from a newborn girl in good health. CDR3s include the opening cysteine and the closing phenylalanine or tryptophan. The order of the fields is CDR3 length, D gene, J gene, clone size, V gene, CDR3 protein, CDR3 DNA. D genes are given only for firm matches. Not every row has a clone size; where given, it reads once, few, many or a size class.

length: 14; D: NA; J: TRBJ2-7; size: NA; V: TRBV28; CDR3: CASSRLPGSYEQYF; DNA: TGTGCCAGCAGTCGCCTTCCGGGGTCCTACGAGCAGTACTTC
length: 17; D: NA; J: TRBJ1-1; size: NA; V: TRBV3-1; CDR3: CASSRYATRGREAEAFF; DNA: TGTGCCAGCAGCCGTTACGCGACGCGGGGTAGGGAAGCTGAAGCTTTCTTT
length: 17; D: TRBD2; J: TRBJ2-5; size: NA; V: TRBV20-1; CDR3: CSARDRGLAGGLGEQYF; DNA: TGCAGTGCTAGAGATCGGGGACTAGCGGGTGGCTTGGGAGAGCAGTACTTC
length: 14; D: NA; J: TRBJ2-7; size: NA; V: TRBV7-2; CDR3: CASSLDRALYEQYF; DNA: TGTGCCAGCAGCTTAGACAGGGCCCTCTACGAGCAGTACTTC
length: 14; D: NA; J: TRBJ1-6; size: NA; V: TRBV25-1; CDR3: CASNPGAPNSPLHF; DNA: TGTGCCAGCAATCCCGGGGCGCCCAATTCACCCCTCCACTTT
length: 16; D: NA; J: TRBJ2-5; size: few; V: TRBV13; CDR3: CASSLVSTGAGETQYF; DNA: TGTGCCAGCAGCTTAGTTTCTACGGGGGCGGGGGAGACCCAGTACTTC
length: 16; D: TRBD2; J: TRBJ2-3; size: NA; V: TRBV7-9; CDR3: CASSYRSGRAEDTQYF; DNA: TGTGCCAGCAGCTACCGAAGCGGGAGGGCGGAGGATACGCAGTATTTT
length: 16; D: TRBD2; J: TRBJ2-7; size: few; V: TRBV6-5; CDR3: CASSYSPSGRASEQYF; DNA: TGTGCCAGCAGTTACTCCCCTAGCGGGAGGGCTAGCGAGCAGTACTTC
length: 14; D: TRBD1; J: TRBJ1-2; size: NA; V: TRBV2; CDR3: CASSARQGFYGYTF; DNA: TGTGCCAGCAGCGCCCGACAGGGCTTCTATGGCTACACCTTC
length: 15; D: NA; J: TRBJ1-1; size: NA; V: TRBV5-1; CDR3: CASSSLGVGDTEAFF; DNA: TGCGCCAGCAGCTCACTCGGGGTAGGCGACACTGAAGCTTTCTTT
length: 15; D: NA; J: TRBJ1-1; size: NA; V: TRBV10-3; CDR3: CAISSRTVSLPGAFF; DNA: TGTGCCATCAGTTCCCGGACAGTGTCCCTTCCAGGAGCTTTCTTT
length: 17; D: NA; J: TRBJ2-4; size: few; V: TRBV18; CDR3: CASSPLGRTAAKNIQYF; DNA: TGTGCCAGCTCACCATTGGGTAGGACGGCAGCCAAAAACATTCAGTACTTC
length: 15; D: TRBD1; J: TRBJ1-4; size: few; V: TRBV5-6; CDR3: CASSLVTGTDEKLFF; DNA: TGTGCCAGCAGCTTGGTGACAGGGACGGACGAAAAACTGTTTTTT
length: 17; D: NA; J: TRBJ2-3; size: NA; V: TRBV3-1; CDR3: CASSQGVRTPGADTQYF; DNA: TGTGCCAGCAGCCAAGGGGTTCGGACTCCCGGGGCAGATACGCAGTATTTT
length: 15; D: NA; J: TRBJ2-7; size: few; V: TRBV28; CDR3: CASSPQDTVGFWQYF; DNA: TGTGCCAGCAGTCCCCAGGACACGGTCGGTTTCTGGCAGTACTTC
length: 16; D: TRBD1; J: TRBJ2-4; size: NA; V: TRBV28; CDR3: CASSYWDRDAKNIQYF; DNA: TGTGCCAGCAGTTACTGGGACAGGGATGCCAAAAACATTCAGTACTTC
length: 16; D: TRBD2; J: TRBJ2-2; size: NA; V: TRBV5-1; CDR3: CASSLVSSGNTGELFF; DNA: TGCGCCAGCAGCTTGGTCTCTAGCGGGAACACCGGGGAGCTGTTTTTT
length: 16; D: NA; J: TRBJ2-2; size: NA; V: TRBV4-2; CDR3: CASSQDPGVNTGELFF; DNA: TGTGCCAGCAGCCAAGATCCCGGGGTGAACACCGGGGAGCTGTTTTTT
length: 16; D: NA; J: TRBJ2-1; size: few; V: TRBV9; CDR3: CASSVDGGGSYNEQFF; DNA: TGTGCCAGCAGCGTGGATGGAGGAGGCTCCTACAATGAGCAGTTCTTC
length: 14; D: NA; J: TRBJ2-7; size: NA; V: TRBV29-1; CDR3: CSVVGRAPYNEQYF; DNA: TGCAGCGTTGTTGGGCGGGCCCCCTACAATGAGCAGTACTTC
length: 15; D: NA; J: TRBJ2-1; size: NA; V: TRBV20-1; CDR3: CSVRGGGRPHDEQFF; DNA: TGCAGTGTTAGAGGGGGCGGGAGGCCCCACGATGAGCAGTTCTTC
length: 13; D: TRBD2; J: TRBJ2-1; size: NA; V: TRBV20-1; CDR3: CSARGEGYNEQFF; DNA: TGCAGTGCTAGAGGGGAGGGTTACAATGAGCAGTTCTTC
length: 16; D: TRBD1; J: TRBJ1-2; size: NA; V: TRBV9; CDR3: CASSIDPGQRVHGYTF; DNA: TGTGCCAGCAGCATAGATCCGGGACAGCGGGTACATGGCTACACCTTC
length: 16; D: TRBD1; J: TRBJ2-3; size: NA; V: TRBV7-2; CDR3: CASSLVGTGAENTQYF; DNA: TGTGCCAGCAGCTTAGTCGGGACAGGGGCTGAGAATACGCAGTATTTT
length: 18; D: NA; J: TRBJ2-7; size: NA; V: TRBV28; CDR3: CASSLSFYWDKGSYEQYF; DNA: TGTGCCAGCAGTTTATCGTTCTATTGGGACAAGGGGTCCTACGAGCAGTACTTC
length: 11; D: NA; J: TRBJ2-1; size: NA; V: TRBV12-3/TRBV12-4; CDR3: CASQTYNEQFF; DNA: TGTGCGTCCCAGACCTACAATGAGCAGTTCTTC
length: 14; D: TRBD1; J: TRBJ2-5; size: NA; V: TRBV12-3/TRBV12-4; CDR3: CASSFLSGGETQYF; DNA: TGTGCCAGCAGTTTTTTATCAGGGGGCGAAACCCAGTACTTC
length: 14; D: TRBD1; J: TRBJ1-2; size: few; V: TRBV6-6; CDR3: CASSYPDRGRGYTF; DNA: TGTGCCAGCAGTTACCCCGACAGGGGGCGAGGCTACACCTTC
length: 15; D: NA; J: TRBJ1-5; size: few; V: TRBV5-1; CDR3: CASSWGDSSNQPQHF; DNA: TGCGCCAGCAGTTGGGGGGATAGTAGCAATCAGCCCCAGCATTTT
length: 14; D: NA; J: TRBJ2-3; size: NA; V: TRBV5-1; CDR3: CASRRDGFTDTQYF; DNA: TGCGCCAGCCGGAGGGACGGATTCACGGATACGCAGTATTTT
length: 16; D: NA; J: TRBJ2-7; size: once; V: TRBV11-2; CDR3: CASSLGNDANRYEQYF; DNA: TGTGCCAGCAGCTTAGGGAACGACGCAAACCGCTACGAGCAGTACTTC
length: 15; D: NA; J: TRBJ2-1; size: NA; V: TRBV6-6; CDR3: CASSYSSSAYNEQFF; DNA: TGTGCCAGCAGTTACTCGTCTAGCGCGTACAATGAGCAGTTCTTC
length: 13; D: NA; J: TRBJ1-2; size: few; V: TRBV20-1; CDR3: CSARQFPNYGYTF; DNA: TGCAGTGCTCGACAGTTCCCCAACTATGGCTACACCTTC
length: 14; D: NA; J: TRBJ1-5; size: NA; V: TRBV12-3/TRBV12-4; CDR3: CASSLVDSNQPHHF; DNA: TGTGCCAGCAGTTTAGTAGATAGCAATCAGCCCCATCATTTT
length: 15; D: TRBD2; J: TRBJ2-7; size: few; V: TRBV11-2; CDR3: CASSSLAGDSYEQYF; DNA: TGTGCCAGCAGCTCGCTAGCGGGAGACTCCTACGAGCAGTACTTC
length: 15; D: NA; J: TRBJ2-4; size: few; V: TRBV5-6; CDR3: CASSTNLLAKNIQYF; DNA: TGTGCCAGCAGCACGAACCTACTAGCCAAAAACATTCAGTACTTC
length: 15; D: NA; J: TRBJ2-3; size: many; V: TRBV7-2; CDR3: CASSLGTWEGDTQYF; DNA: TGTGCCAGCAGCTTAGGGACTTGGGAAGGAGATACGCAGTATTTT
length: 16; D: TRBD2; J: TRBJ2-1; size: NA; V: TRBV6-5; CDR3: CASRRLAGDDSGEQFF; DNA: TGTGCCAGCAGGAGACTAGCGGGAGACGATTCGGGTGAGCAGTTCTTC
length: 15; D: NA; J: TRBJ2-4; size: many; V: TRBV5-1; CDR3: CASSLASASKNIQYF; DNA: TGCGCCAGCAGCTTGGCTTCAGCTTCCAAAAACATTCAGTACTTC
length: 14; D: TRBD2; J: TRBJ2-7; size: NA; V: TRBV28; CDR3: CASRSSGPPYEQYF; DNA: TGTGCCAGCAGGTCTAGCGGGCCCCCCTACGAGCAGTACTTC
length: 14; D: NA; J: TRBJ1-1; size: NA; V: TRBV5-1; CDR3: CASSSTAQNTEAFF; DNA: TGCGCCAGCAGCAGTACAGCGCAAAACACTGAAGCTTTCTTT
length: 13; D: NA; J: TRBJ2-2; size: NA; V: TRBV6-6; CDR3: CASSYWGTGELFF; DNA: TGTGCCAGCAGTTATTGGGGAACCGGGGAGCTGTTTTTT
length: 13; D: TRBD1; J: TRBJ1-2; size: NA; V: TRBV10-3; CDR3: CAISGQGDYGYTF; DNA: TGTGCCATCAGCGGACAGGGAGACTATGGCTACACCTTC
length: 13; D: NA; J: TRBJ1-1; size: NA; V: TRBV20-1; CDR3: CSASGAAGRLAFF; DNA: TGCAGTGCTAGCGGTGCGGCGGGGAGGTTAGCTTTCTTT
length: 16; D: NA; J: TRBJ2-7; size: few; V: TRBV27; CDR3: CASSLYSVPSSYEQYF; DNA: TGTGCCAGCAGTTTATACTCCGTCCCATCCTCCTACGAGCAGTACTTC
length: 16; D: TRBD2; J: TRBJ2-1; size: NA; V: TRBV10-3; CDR3: CAISERGRELNNERFF; DNA: TGTGCCATCAGTGAGCGTGGGCGGGAGCTCAACAATGAGCGGTTCTTC
length: 16; D: NA; J: TRBJ1-6; size: NA; V: TRBV7-9; CDR3: CASSLDRDSYNSPLHF; DNA: TGTGCCAGCAGCTTAGACAGGGACTCCTATAATTCACCCCTCCACTTT
length: 15; D: NA; J: TRBJ2-7; size: few; V: TRBV9; CDR3: CASSPTGDVAYEQYF; DNA: TGTGCCAGCAGCCCCACTGGGGACGTAGCCTACGAGCAGTACTTC
length: 17; D: NA; J: TRBJ2-1; size: NA; V: TRBV7-6; CDR3: CASSLFMTGSSYNEQFF; DNA: TGTGCCAGCAGCTTATTTATGACGGGATCCTCCTACAATGAGCAGTTCTTC
length: 14; D: TRBD1; J: TRBJ1-1; size: few; V: TRBV10-3; CDR3: CASSDRVGRTEAFF; DNA: TGTGCCAGCTCCGACAGGGTGGGAAGGACTGAAGCTTTCTTT
length: 16; D: TRBD2; J: TRBJ2-7; size: few; V: TRBV7-2; CDR3: CASSLVASGGTYEQYF; DNA: TGTGCCAGCAGCTTAGTCGCTAGCGGGGGGACCTACGAGCAGTACTTC
length: 14; D: NA; J: TRBJ2-3; size: NA; V: TRBV20-1; CDR3: CSARVKAIADTQYF; DNA: TGCAGTGCTAGGGTGAAAGCGATCGCAGATACGCAGTATTTT
length: 13; D: NA; J: TRBJ1-1; size: few; V: TRBV3-1; CDR3: CASSHPLKDEAFF; DNA: TGTGCCAGCAGCCACCCGCTAAAGGATGAAGCTTTCTTT
length: 16; D: NA; J: TRBJ2-7; size: few; V: TRBV12-3/TRBV12-4; CDR3: CASSLASTSFAYEQYF; DNA: TGTGCCAGCAGTTTAGCTTCGACTAGTTTCGCCTACGAGCAGTACTTC
length: 17; D: TRBD2; J: TRBJ2-3; size: NA; V: TRBV5-1; CDR3: CASSLAGGGLHTDTQYF; DNA: TGCGCCAGCAGCTTGGCGGGCGGGGGACTCCACACAGATACGCAGTATTTT